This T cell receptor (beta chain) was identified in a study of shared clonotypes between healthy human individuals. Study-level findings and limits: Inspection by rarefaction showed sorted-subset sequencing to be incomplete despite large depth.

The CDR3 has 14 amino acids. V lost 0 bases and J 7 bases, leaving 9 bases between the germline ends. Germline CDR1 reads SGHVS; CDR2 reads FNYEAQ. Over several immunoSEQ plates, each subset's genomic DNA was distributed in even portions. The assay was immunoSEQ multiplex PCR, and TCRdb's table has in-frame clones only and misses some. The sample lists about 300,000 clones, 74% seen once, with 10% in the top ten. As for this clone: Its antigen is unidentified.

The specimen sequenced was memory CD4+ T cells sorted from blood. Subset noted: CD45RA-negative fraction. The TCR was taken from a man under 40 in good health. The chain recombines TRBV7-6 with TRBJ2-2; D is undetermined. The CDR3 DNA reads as TGTGCCAGCAGCTTAGCGCAGGAGATCGGGGAGCTGTTTTTT. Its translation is CASSLAQEIGELFF.